This T cell receptor beta chain was captured by sequencing in a study of cytomegalovirus exposure and HLA in healthy donors. About the research overall: The early release's HLA-typed donors yielded some 85 million unique TCRs.

The CDR3 has 13 amino acids. In germline, CDR1 is SGHTA, CDR2 FQGNSA. V lost 5 bases and J lost 1, with 8 bases in between. This clone was seen more than once but under ten times. The antigen is not known. Study-wide points: On later analysis, the bulk of CMV-associated TCR beta chains appeared to be HLA-restricted. In vitro assays verified that a few CMV-associated chains recognized CMV antigens specifically.

The PCR had 60 Vbeta and 13 Jbeta primers. Data came from immunoSEQ multiplex PCR; TCRdb stores just in-frame clones and leaves some out. The table records fewer than 70,000 clones, roughly 71% of them present only once. Healthy people donating bone marrow made up the donors. This chain links TRBV7-2 with TRBJ1-1; D is possibly TRBD1 (5 bases). Sequencing input: PBMCs. This receptor was taken from a woman between 55 and 75 years old in good health and CMV-seropositive. CDR3 residues: CASSRRENTEAFF. For the CDR3, the DNA is TGTGCCAGCAGCCGCAGGGAGAACACTGAAGCTTTCTTT.